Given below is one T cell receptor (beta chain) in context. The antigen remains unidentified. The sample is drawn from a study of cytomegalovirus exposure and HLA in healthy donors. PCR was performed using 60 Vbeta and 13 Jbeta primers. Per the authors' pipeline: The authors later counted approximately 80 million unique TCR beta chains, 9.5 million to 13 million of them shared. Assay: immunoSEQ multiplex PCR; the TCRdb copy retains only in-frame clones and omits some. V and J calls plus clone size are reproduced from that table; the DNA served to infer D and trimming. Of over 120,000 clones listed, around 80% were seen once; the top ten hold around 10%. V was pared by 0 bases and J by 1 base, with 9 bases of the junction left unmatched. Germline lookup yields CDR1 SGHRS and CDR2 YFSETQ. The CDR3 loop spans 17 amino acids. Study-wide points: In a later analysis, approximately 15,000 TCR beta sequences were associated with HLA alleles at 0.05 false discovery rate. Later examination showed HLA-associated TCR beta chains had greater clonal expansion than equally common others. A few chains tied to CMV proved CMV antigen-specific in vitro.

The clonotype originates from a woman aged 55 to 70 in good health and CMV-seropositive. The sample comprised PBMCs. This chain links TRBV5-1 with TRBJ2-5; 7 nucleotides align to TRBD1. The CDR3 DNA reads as TGCGCCAGCAGCTTGGACCCCGGACAGGTCGGCCAAGAGACCCAGTACTTC. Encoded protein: CASSLDPGQVGQETQYF.